The rows below give T cell receptor beta chains drawn from one sample of a study of T cell repertoires in cytomegalovirus infection. In TCRdb, the reads were re-called with MiXCR into one record per CDR3 protein. The table lists 350,000 to 500,000 distinct CDR3 sequences, 30% to 40% of them singletons, with approximately 13% in the top ten. The sequenced material came from PBMCs. Source of these receptors: a human donor in good health (CMV status not recorded). Some clones in this sample may be carry-over from other donors' samples. Both conserved end residues are trimmed from each CDR3. Each record gives: CDR3 protein, CDR3 length, V gene.

CDR3 protein: ASSLAGFGTSTDTQY
CDR3 length: 15
V gene: TRBV5-5

CDR3 protein: ASSLESGGQETKY
CDR3 length: 13
V gene: TRBV7-2

CDR3 protein: ASSLGRGRGVNTEAF
CDR3 length: 15
V gene: TRBV11-1

CDR3 protein: ASSPGPGVEKLF
CDR3 length: 12
V gene: TRBV4-1

CDR3 protein: ASSTRTPVGEQY
CDR3 length: 12
V gene: TRBV7-9

CDR3 protein: ASSPGLAGEDTQY
CDR3 length: 13
V gene: TRBV6-1

CDR3 protein: ASSLSDNGSPLH
CDR3 length: 12
V gene: TRBV7-6

CDR3 protein: ASRGTGLSGNTIY
CDR3 length: 13
V gene: TRBV12-3/TRBV12-4

CDR3 protein: ASSTTGGGELF
CDR3 length: 11
V gene: TRBV6-5

CDR3 protein: ASTAQAGSEAF
CDR3 length: 11
V gene: TRBV12-3/TRBV12-4

CDR3 protein: ASSRTAGGGELF
CDR3 length: 12
V gene: TRBV7-8

CDR3 protein: ASRRGGGQETQY
CDR3 length: 12
V gene: TRBV2

CDR3 protein: SAKFPGTIGDTQY
CDR3 length: 13
V gene: TRBV20-1

CDR3 protein: ASSLNSNQPQH
CDR3 length: 11
V gene: TRBV7-2

CDR3 protein: ASRAGGLYSNQPQH
CDR3 length: 14
V gene: TRBV6-1

CDR3 protein: ASSTARDRNTEAF
CDR3 length: 13
V gene: TRBV11-1

CDR3 protein: ASSPSGVKGEQY
CDR3 length: 12
V gene: TRBV7-6

CDR3 protein: ASSIRTSTREQY
CDR3 length: 12
V gene: TRBV19

CDR3 protein: ASSTGQGDSNQPQH
CDR3 length: 14
V gene: TRBV19

CDR3 protein: ASRRGQNYEQY
CDR3 length: 11
V gene: TRBV6-2/TRBV6-3

CDR3 protein: ASSPGGATDTQY
CDR3 length: 12
V gene: TRBV5-6

CDR3 protein: ASSEIGNGYT
CDR3 length: 10
V gene: TRBV2

CDR3 protein: ASRDPQETQY
CDR3 length: 10
V gene: TRBV6-6

CDR3 protein: SARGLGPRDEQF
CDR3 length: 12
V gene: TRBV20-1

CDR3 protein: ASSALGGRANEKLF
CDR3 length: 14
V gene: TRBV4-1

CDR3 protein: ASTWDRVSNEQF
CDR3 length: 12
V gene: TRBV6-1

CDR3 protein: ASLDRGQIGYT
CDR3 length: 11
V gene: TRBV19

CDR3 protein: ASSLRAGGPRETQY
CDR3 length: 14
V gene: TRBV27

CDR3 protein: ANSPRQGREKLF
CDR3 length: 12
V gene: TRBV7-3

CDR3 protein: ASSQSKGVQRRGREYNSPLN
CDR3 length: 20
V gene: TRBV23-1

CDR3 protein: ATFGREHTQY
CDR3 length: 10
V gene: TRBV12-3/TRBV12-4

CDR3 protein: ASRGTSGNVNPEAF
CDR3 length: 14
V gene: TRBV6-2/TRBV6-3

CDR3 protein: ASISPGPSN
CDR3 length: 9
V gene: TRBV23-1

CDR3 protein: ASSQGTGGREGYN
CDR3 length: 13
V gene: TRBV4-1

CDR3 protein: ASSYGRNQETQY
CDR3 length: 12
V gene: TRBV6-6

CDR3 protein: SSSTGVMRVDT
CDR3 length: 11
V gene: TRBV6-2/TRBV6-3

CDR3 protein: ASSLWGGSSDSPLH
CDR3 length: 14
V gene: TRBV28

CDR3 protein: ASSLRDGSNSPLH
CDR3 length: 13
V gene: TRBV7-9

CDR3 protein: ASSEGPANTGELF
CDR3 length: 13
V gene: TRBV2

CDR3 protein: ASSYGFGTRGTTF
CDR3 length: 13
V gene: TRBV6-5

CDR3 protein: ASSLEGTSLYNEQF
CDR3 length: 14
V gene: TRBV7-9

CDR3 protein: ANSPGQGVSDTQY
CDR3 length: 13
V gene: TRBV10-3

CDR3 protein: ASSSVGGQGLYEQY
CDR3 length: 14
V gene: TRBV7-4

CDR3 protein: ASSFRPGQGRNEQF
CDR3 length: 14
V gene: TRBV12-3/TRBV12-4

CDR3 protein: ASSENWRGHEQY
CDR3 length: 12
V gene: TRBV10-2

CDR3 protein: SAEYGERPYEQY
CDR3 length: 12
V gene: TRBV20-1

CDR3 protein: ASSPYPPAGNYGYT
CDR3 length: 14
V gene: TRBV27

CDR3 protein: ASSFGSTDTEY
CDR3 length: 11
V gene: TRBV5-1

CDR3 protein: ASRHTGIDTQY
CDR3 length: 11
V gene: TRBV12-3/TRBV12-4